One and the same sample provided the 8 T cell receptor beta chains below, sequenced in a study of post-analysis software for immune sequencing data (dated by TCRdb to the mid-2010s). Overall study outcomes, separate from this receptor: Patients showed significantly higher frequencies than controls for five TRBV segments, among them TRBV5-6, TRBV5-1 and TRBV20-1.

Library preparation employed PCR. Instrument used: Illumina HiSeq 2500. Unique molecular identifiers were incorporated into TCR beta cDNA libraries to reduce PCR and sequencing biases. Clones were called with MiXCR by TCRdb after fastp trimmed the public reads at Q25, and only in-frame beta chains were retained. Rows are combined by CDR3 protein, so each entry shows the most common genes and DNA. Present in this sample are 380,000 or so distinct CDR3 sequences, roughly 38% of which were seen just once. The ten largest clones take up around 15% of the sample. Antigen specificity for these receptors is unknown. Material for sequencing was blood. These TCRs come from a girl between 10 and 17 years old with multiple sclerosis.

This clonotype was recorded a few times. This sequence joins TRBV3-1 and TRBJ2-3, with 9 bases that match TRBD1. CDR1 and CDR2 from the germline V gene are LGHDT and YNNKEL (reference sequence). The CDR3 has 15 amino acids. V trimming: 1 base; J trimming: 4 bases; junction bases outside the gene matches: 3. CDR3 coding DNA: TGTGCCAGCAGCCAAGTCACAGGGGGCGCAGATACGCAGTATTTT. Residues: CASSQVTGGADTQYF.

V usage is TRBV7-6 and J usage is TRBJ2-7; TRBD1 is a possible D gene (5 bases). The CDR3 runs 15 residues. With 0 bases removed from V and 2 bases from J, the gap between germline ends came to 11 bases. From germline, CDR1 is SGHVS and CDR2 FNYEAQ. CDR3 region: CASSLAFGATYEQYF. The DNA of the CDR3 is TGTGCCAGCAGCTTAGCCTTTGGGGCCACCTACGAGCAGTACTTC.

This chain joins TRBV6-5 and TRBJ2-2, with D possibly TRBD2 on 7 matching bases. Trimming shortened V by 0 bases and J by 6 bases, and 17 bases separated the two germline ends. Germline lookup yields CDR1 MNHEY and CDR2 SVGAGI. This CDR3 region has 17 residues. CDR3 region: CASSYSRFRGRAGELFF. The CDR3, as DNA: TGTGCCAGCAGTTACTCGAGGTTTAGGGGGAGGGCCGGGGAGCTGTTTTTT.

This chain uses TRBV7-9 with TRBJ2-1, with D unclear. This CDR3 comprises 16 residues. From germline, CDR1 is SEHNR and CDR2 FQNEAQ (reference sequence). With 7 bases removed from V and 0 bases from J, the gap between germline ends came to 16 bases. Here the CDR3 reads CASIPPPALSYNEQFF. CDR3 nucleotide sequence: TGTGCCAGCATACCGCCCCCCGCCCTCTCCTACAATGAGCAGTTCTTC. Combining the CDR3 with reference TRBV7-9 and TRBJ2-1 gives the whole variable domain DTGVSQNPRHKITKRGQNVTFRCDPISEHNRLYWYRQTLGQGPEFLTYFQNEAQLEKSRLLSDRFSAERPKGSFSTLEIQRTEQGDSAMYLCASIPPPALSYNEQFFGPGTRLTVL.

This clonotype was seen only a few times. The chain couples TRBV29-1 to TRBJ2-2; D unresolved. The CDR3 runs to 14 residues. V was cut by 4 bases and J by 1 base, with 10 bases left in between. Germline V lookup: CDR1 SQVTM, CDR2 ANQGSEA. The CDR3 DNA is TGCAGCGTTGTAGGATGGGAGAACACCGGGGAGCTGTTTTTT. It is translated as CSVVGWENTGELFF.

V is TRBV5-1 and J is TRBJ1-1, with D perhaps matching TRBD1 (5 bases). V lost 4 bases to trimming and J lost 1 base, with 11 bases between them. This CDR3 is built from 14 residues. The germline V gene has CDR1 SGHRS and CDR2 YFSETQ. The CDR3 DNA reads as TGCGCCAGCAGCCGCCTGGGGGGGAACACTGAAGCTTTCTTT. Translating it yields CASSRLGGNTEAFF.

This clonotype was seen a few times. The genes are TRBV20-1 and TRBJ2-2, with 9 bases that match TRBD2. V gave up 2 bases and J gave up 4 bases; unmatched junction bases: 5. Germline loops: CDR1 DFQATT, CDR2 SNEGSKA (reference sequence). There are 15 residues in the CDR3. The CDR3 nucleotides are TGCAGTGCTAGATCGAAGCGGGGGGTCACCGGGGAGCTGTTTTTT. Protein sequence: CSARSKRGVTGELFF.

This clonotype was seen a few times. V gene TRBV6-1 combines with J gene TRBJ2-5; D possibly corresponds to TRBD2 (6 bases). Trimming took off 4 bases at V and 1 base at J, with 16 bases between the two ends. This CDR3 is built from 16 residues. Germline V gene sequence: CDR1 MNHNS, CDR2 SASEGT. CDR3 in amino acids: CASSAPGLPLQETQYF. CDR3 nucleotide sequence: TGTGCCAGCAGTGCGCCGGGACTCCCCCTCCAAGAGACCCAGTACTTC.